The clone carrying this T cell receptor beta chain came up a few times. Its antigen is as yet unknown. PBMCs numbering at least 6.5 million were isolated per sample. These data come from a study of blood T cells in healthy people across ages. Combining a sample-barcoded 5' primer with a J-beta primer mix, a second PCR ran for 7 to 11 cycles. Sequencing yielded, for each sample, at least 3 million paired-end reads carrying CDR3. From the 5' RACE reads, TCRdb called clonotypes with MiXCR, one entry per CDR3 protein. The sample yields almost 800,000 distinct CDR3 sequences, more than 45% seen once. General observations from the study: PBMCs left unsorted prevented a conclusive naive versus antigen-experienced comparison.

Material for sequencing was blood. The sequence derives from a young man in good health.

The CDR3 DNA reads as TGTGCCAGCAGCCTCCCCCCCGGACGGGCCAGCTCCAATGAGCAGTTCTTC. The encoded protein is CASSLPPGRASSNEQFF. This chain joins TRBV7-9 and TRBJ2-1; D remains unclear. Trimming pared 5 bases from V and 6 bases from J, leaving 23 bases between. This CDR3 is 17 amino acids long. CDR1 is SEHNR, CDR2 FQNEAQ, per germline (reference sequence).